This TCR beta chain was captured in a study of blood T cell repertoires in COVID-19 (dated by TCRdb to the early 2020s). At the level of the whole study: Samples covering the acute and convalescent phases of COVID-19 were provided by collaborators in the United States, Italy and Spain. Subjects who had been exposed to COVID-19, were actively infected with it, or had recovered from it provided the deeply sampled blood TCRbeta repertoires that made up the dataset. The repertoires were released in a freely available public database meant as a resource for research on the immune response to SARS-CoV-2. Sample metadata almost always included a de-identified subject ID, COVID-19 status, age in years and sex. The samples were drawn from two sources: the first 160 participants of the ongoing ImmuneRACE study, and about 1,300 subjects contributed by 6 global collaborators. The material from the prospective study consisted of cDNA or gDNA derived from T cells, B-cell-depleted T cells, or PBMCs. Where available, HLA class I and class II types were obtained from metadata supplied by the sample provider rather than from assay-based typing. Overall results and qualifications from the work: The amount of clinical and demographic metadata varied by source and participant and was provided uncurated.

Concerning this clone itself: The antigen it recognizes is unknown. The record has no base qualities; no much larger clone is one base away.

V is shortened by 0 bases, J by 6 bases, and the region joining them spans 11 bases. Reading the germline V gene gives CDR1 KGHSH and CDR2 LQKENI. Its CDR3 holds 15 amino acids, cysteine through phenylalanine. Here the CDR3 DNA is all that survives: 45 bases in frame from base 1. The immunoSEQ Assay, a bias-controlled multiplex PCR, was used to amplify TCRbeta CDR3 regions from genomic DNA. The published analysis was carried out like this. Nucleated cell counts per sample were estimated from amplification of reference gene primers within the assay. To quantify the absolute abundance of each unique TCRbeta CDR3 rearrangement, sequence reads were collapsed and filtered. For each sample, productive Simpson clonality was calculated as the square root of Simpson's diversity index across productive rearrangements. TCRdb retrieved this table from immuneACCESS and kept in-frame rearrangements only. Not all clones are present; in checked studies, unresolved V genes account for under half, and no reason is known for the remainder. V and J calls and clone size are given by that table; D and trimming were obtained from the DNA. The sample contains roughly 57,000 clones, 73% of them found a single time. Approximately 15% of the sample is in the top ten clones.

Collaborating institutions collected whole blood in K2EDTA tubes following their own protocols. For TCRbeta analysis, collaborator samples were shipped as frozen whole blood, as isolated PBMCs, or as DNA extracted from either sample type. The rearranged segments are TRBV18 and TRBJ2-2; the D gene is perhaps TRBD2, on 5 matching bases. This sequence originates from a woman in her 70s with acute or convalescent COVID-19. The sample consisted of peripheral blood. The nucleotide sequence reads TGTGCCAGCTCACCACCGCCGGCTAGCCCCGGGGAGCTGTTTTTT. The resulting protein is CASSPPPASPGELFF. With the rest looked up from the reference TRBV18 and TRBJ2-2 genes rather than sequenced, the full variable domain is NAGVMQNPRHLVRRRGQEARLRCSPMKGHSHVYWYRQLPEEGLKFMVYLQKENIIDESGMPKERFSAEFPKEGPSILRIQQVVRGDSAAYFCASSPPPASPGELFFGEGSRLTVL.